The rows below give T cell receptor beta chains drawn from one sample of a study of OX40 agonist ivuxolimab in advanced cancers. Repertoires were generated with immunoSEQ multiplex PCR, while TCRdb's copy carries only in-frame clones and drops some. The sample carries 95,000 to 100,000 clones, about 79% recorded once. The input for sequencing was CD4+ or CD8+ T cells sorted from blood, taken in a trial of the OX40 agonist ivuxolimab. The origin of the receptors is an adult with an advanced solid tumor such as melanoma, head and neck, liver or kidney cancer. The CDR3 runs from the conserved cysteine through the conserved F or W. Fields, in order: V gene, clone size, J gene, D gene, CDR3 DNA, CDR3 protein. A D gene is named only where the DNA matches it firmly. Expanded clones get a size class; other rows say once, few or many, or leave the size out.

V gene: TRBV19; clone size: once; J gene: TRBJ1-1; D gene: TRBD1; CDR3 DNA: TGTGCCAGTAGTACCTACAGGGGTGAAGCTTTCTTT; CDR3 protein: CASSTYRGEAFF
V gene: TRBV5-8; clone size: few; J gene: TRBJ2-1; D gene: TRBD2; CDR3 DNA: TGTGCCAGCAGCTTGGGGACTAGCGGGAGAATCAGGAATGAGCAGTTCTTC; CDR3 protein: CASSLGTSGRIRNEQFF
V gene: TRBV10-3; clone size: -; J gene: TRBJ1-1; D gene: -; CDR3 DNA: TGTGCCATCAGTAGCTCAGTGAACACTGAAGCTTTCTTT; CDR3 protein: CAISSSVNTEAFF
V gene: TRBV4-2; clone size: few; J gene: TRBJ1-1; D gene: -; CDR3 DNA: TGTGCCAGCAGCCACCTCTCGGGGAGGAGGACTGAAGCTTTCTTT; CDR3 protein: CASSHLSGRRTEAFF
V gene: TRBV18; clone size: -; J gene: TRBJ2-4; D gene: -; CDR3 DNA: TGTGCCAGCTCACCCCGGACAGAGCGCACCAAAAACATTCAGTACTTC; CDR3 protein: CASSPRTERTKNIQYF
V gene: TRBV5-5; clone size: -; J gene: TRBJ2-5; D gene: -; CDR3 DNA: TGTGCCAGCAGCTTGGTATATGGGGAAGGGACCCAGTACTTC; CDR3 protein: CASSLVYGEGTQYF
V gene: TRBV21-1; clone size: few; J gene: TRBJ1-5; D gene: -; CDR3 DNA: TGTGCCAGCAGCAACAGGGATCAGCCCCAGCATTTT; CDR3 protein: CASSNRDQPQHF
V gene: TRBV2; clone size: -; J gene: TRBJ1-1; D gene: TRBD1; CDR3 DNA: TGTGCCAGCAGTTTTCAGGGGGCCGGCACTGAAGCTTTCTTT; CDR3 protein: CASSFQGAGTEAFF
V gene: TRBV21-1; clone size: -; J gene: TRBJ1-2; D gene: -; CDR3 DNA: TGTGCCAGCAGCAAAGTAGTGGTACGATCAGGGCTAGATTATGGCTACACCTTC; CDR3 protein: CASSKVVVRSGLDYGYTF
V gene: TRBV6-1; clone size: -; J gene: TRBJ1-2; D gene: -; CDR3 DNA: TGTGCCAGCACCACCGCGACAGGTCCCTATGGCTACACCTTC; CDR3 protein: CASTTATGPYGYTF
V gene: TRBV7-2; clone size: once; J gene: TRBJ2-5; D gene: -; CDR3 DNA: TGTGCCAGCAGCTTGGTCCGCGAGACCCAGTACTTC; CDR3 protein: CASSLVRETQYF
V gene: TRBV2; clone size: few; J gene: TRBJ1-2; D gene: -; CDR3 DNA: TGTGCCAGCAGTTTACTACAGAGTAACTATGGCTACACCTTC; CDR3 protein: CASSLLQSNYGYTF